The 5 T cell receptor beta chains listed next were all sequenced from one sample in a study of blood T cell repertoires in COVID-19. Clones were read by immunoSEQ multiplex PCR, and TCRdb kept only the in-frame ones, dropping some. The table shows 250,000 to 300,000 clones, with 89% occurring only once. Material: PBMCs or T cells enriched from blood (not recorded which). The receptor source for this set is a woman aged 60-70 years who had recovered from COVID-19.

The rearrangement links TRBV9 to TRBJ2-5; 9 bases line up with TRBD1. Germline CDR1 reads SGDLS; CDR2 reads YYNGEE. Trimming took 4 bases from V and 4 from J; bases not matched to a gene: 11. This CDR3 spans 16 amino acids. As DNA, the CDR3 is TGTGCCAGCAGCTTCGTCCCGGGACAGGGCACAGAGACCCAGTACTTC. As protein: CASSFVPGQGTETQYF.

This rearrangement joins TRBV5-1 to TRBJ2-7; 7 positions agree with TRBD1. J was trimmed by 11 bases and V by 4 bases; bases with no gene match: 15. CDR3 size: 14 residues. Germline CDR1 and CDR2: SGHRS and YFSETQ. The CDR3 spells CASSTTGPQTLKYF. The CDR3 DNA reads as TGCGCCAGCAGCACGACAGGGCCCCAAACGTTAAAGTACTTC.

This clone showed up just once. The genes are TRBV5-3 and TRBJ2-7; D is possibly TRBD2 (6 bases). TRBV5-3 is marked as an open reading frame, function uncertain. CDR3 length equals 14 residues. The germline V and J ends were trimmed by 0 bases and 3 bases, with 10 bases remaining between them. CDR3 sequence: CARSLEPAGYEQYF. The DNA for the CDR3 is TGTGCCAGAAGCTTGGAGCCAGCGGGCTACGAGCAGTACTTC.

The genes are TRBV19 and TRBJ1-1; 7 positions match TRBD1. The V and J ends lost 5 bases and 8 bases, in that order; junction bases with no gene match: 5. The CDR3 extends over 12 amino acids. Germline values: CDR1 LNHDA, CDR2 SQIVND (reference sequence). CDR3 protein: CASSDRDSEAFF. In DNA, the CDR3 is TGTGCCAGTAGTGACCGGGACAGCGAAGCTTTCTTT.

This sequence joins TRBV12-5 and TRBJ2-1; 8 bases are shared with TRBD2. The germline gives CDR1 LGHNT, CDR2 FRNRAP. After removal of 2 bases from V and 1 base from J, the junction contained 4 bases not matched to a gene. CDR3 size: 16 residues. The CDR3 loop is CASGLSLAGSYNEQFF. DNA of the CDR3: TGTGCTAGTGGTTTGTCCCTAGCGGGTTCCTACAATGAGCAGTTCTTC.